These T cell receptor beta chains were read from a single sample in a study of cytomegalovirus exposure and HLA in healthy donors. This table comes from immunoSEQ multiplex PCR, and its TCRdb copy is limited to in-frame clones, with some not included. The top ten hold 0.65% to 0.95% of the sample, which has about 360,000 clones, about nine tenths seen once. Sequencing input: PBMCs. Receptors originate from a woman aged 18-29 years in good health and CMV-seronegative. The CDR3 runs from the conserved cysteine through the conserved F or W. Fields, in order: CDR3 DNA, CDR3 protein, D gene, J gene, V gene, clone size. The D gene is left open where the match is weak. Clone size, where shown, is once, few, many, or a class for clones that have expanded.

cdr3_nt: TGTGCCAGCAGTTCTGGGGCGGGGATGGATACGCAGTATTTT; cdr3_aa: CASSSGAGMDTQYF; d_call: .; j_call: TRBJ2-3; v_call: TRBV6-1; clone_size: .
cdr3_nt: TGTGCCAGCGCTGTGGCGAGGGCAACTAATGAAAAACTGTTTTTT; cdr3_aa: CASAVARATNEKLFF; d_call: .; j_call: TRBJ1-4; v_call: TRBV27; clone_size: .
cdr3_nt: TGTGCCAGCAGCGCGGGAGGGCTCAGGCCGGAAGAGACCCAGTACTTC; cdr3_aa: CASSAGGLRPEETQYF; d_call: TRBD2; j_call: TRBJ2-5; v_call: TRBV5-4; clone_size: .
cdr3_nt: TGCGCCAGCAGCCAACTTGGGCTCGGTGGCTACACCTTC; cdr3_aa: CASSQLGLGGYTF; d_call: .; j_call: TRBJ1-2; v_call: TRBV4-1; clone_size: .
cdr3_nt: TGTGCCAGCAGTGCCGGGACAGGGTACTCCTATGGCTACACCTTC; cdr3_aa: CASSAGTGYSYGYTF; d_call: TRBD1; j_call: TRBJ1-2; v_call: TRBV6-5; clone_size: .
cdr3_nt: TGCGCCAGCAGCCAAGACAGGGGTTCGAACACTGAAGCTTTCTTT; cdr3_aa: CASSQDRGSNTEAFF; d_call: .; j_call: TRBJ1-1; v_call: TRBV4-1; clone_size: .
cdr3_nt: TGTGCCAGCAGCTTAAGGGGTAGCGGGGGGGCAGATACGCAGTATTTT; cdr3_aa: CASSLRGSGGADTQYF; d_call: TRBD2; j_call: TRBJ2-3; v_call: TRBV7-8; clone_size: .
cdr3_nt: TGTGCCAGCAGTTTGGCACAGGGGGTATTTGGCTACACCTTC; cdr3_aa: CASSLAQGVFGYTF; d_call: TRBD1; j_call: TRBJ1-2; v_call: TRBV28; clone_size: .
cdr3_nt: TGTGCCAGCAGCAAGACAGCCTACGAGCAGTACTTC; cdr3_aa: CASSKTAYEQYF; d_call: .; j_call: TRBJ2-7; v_call: TRBV25-1; clone_size: few
cdr3_nt: TGCGCCAGCAGATCCGGGACAGGGCTCTACGAGCAGTACTTC; cdr3_aa: CASRSGTGLYEQYF; d_call: TRBD1; j_call: TRBJ2-7; v_call: TRBV10-1; clone_size: .
cdr3_nt: TGTGCCAGCAGTTTCGGGAGGGAGAACACCGGGGAGCTGTTTTTT; cdr3_aa: CASSFGRENTGELFF; d_call: TRBD2; j_call: TRBJ2-2; v_call: TRBV27; clone_size: .
cdr3_nt: TGTGCCAGCAGCTTAATCCGGGGGGCCTACGAGCAGTACTTC; cdr3_aa: CASSLIRGAYEQYF; d_call: TRBD2; j_call: TRBJ2-7; v_call: TRBV11-3; clone_size: .
cdr3_nt: TGTGCCAGCAGTGTAGAGGAGTCTGGGGCCAACGTCCTGACTTTC; cdr3_aa: CASSVEESGANVLTF; d_call: .; j_call: TRBJ2-6; v_call: TRBV6-5; clone_size: .
cdr3_nt: TGTGCCAGCAGTTCAATACAGGGGAAGGAGACCCAGTACTTC; cdr3_aa: CASSSIQGKETQYF; d_call: TRBD1; j_call: TRBJ2-5; v_call: TRBV27; clone_size: .
cdr3_nt: TGTGCCAGCAGTTATGTTAGGGGGTCCACTGAAGCTTTCTTT; cdr3_aa: CASSYVRGSTEAFF; d_call: .; j_call: TRBJ1-1; v_call: TRBV6-6; clone_size: .
cdr3_nt: TGTGCCAGCAGCTTCCAGACTAGCGGGAGGGAGATCTACAATGAGCAGTTCTTC; cdr3_aa: CASSFQTSGREIYNEQFF; d_call: TRBD2; j_call: TRBJ2-1; v_call: TRBV5-6; clone_size: .
cdr3_nt: TGTGCCAGCAGCTTTTTTTCAGGGCCAGAGACCCAGTACTTC; cdr3_aa: CASSFFSGPETQYF; d_call: .; j_call: TRBJ2-5; v_call: TRBV5-6; clone_size: .
cdr3_nt: TGTGCCAGCAGTGGTGGCCACTCTGGGGCCAACGTCCTGACTTTC; cdr3_aa: CASSGGHSGANVLTF; d_call: .; j_call: TRBJ2-6; v_call: TRBV6-1; clone_size: .
cdr3_nt: TGTGCCAGCAGCCCCTCGGGGTATAACACTGAAGCTTTCTTT; cdr3_aa: CASSPSGYNTEAFF; d_call: .; j_call: TRBJ1-1; v_call: TRBV7-6; clone_size: .
cdr3_nt: TGTGCCGTCAGCGGGCGTAGCACAGATACGCAGTATTTT; cdr3_aa: CAVSGRSTDTQYF; d_call: .; j_call: TRBJ2-3; v_call: TRBV27; clone_size: .
cdr3_nt: TGTGCCAGCAGCTCGGGACTACCGGGGGATACGCAGTATTTT; cdr3_aa: CASSSGLPGDTQYF; d_call: TRBD2; j_call: TRBJ2-3; v_call: TRBV5-4; clone_size: .
cdr3_nt: TGTGCCAGCAGACCTGGGACTGGCGGAGAGCAGTACTTC; cdr3_aa: CASRPGTGGEQYF; d_call: .; j_call: TRBJ2-7; v_call: TRBV6-1; clone_size: once
cdr3_nt: TGCGCCAGCAGTCCTGGGACATCCTTTGGGAGATTAGACTACGAGCAGTACTTC; cdr3_aa: CASSPGTSFGRLDYEQYF; d_call: .; j_call: TRBJ2-7; v_call: TRBV10-1; clone_size: .
cdr3_nt: TGTGCCAGCAGCGACGCAGGGTCAGGCTACGAGCAGTACTTC; cdr3_aa: CASSDAGSGYEQYF; d_call: .; j_call: TRBJ2-7; v_call: TRBV9; clone_size: .
cdr3_nt: TGTGCCAGCTCACCACGTCCTGGGGGGTTGGGCCCCAATGAGCAGTTCTTC; cdr3_aa: CASSPRPGGLGPNEQFF; d_call: .; j_call: TRBJ2-1; v_call: TRBV18; clone_size: once
cdr3_nt: TGTGCCAGCAGCCGGGGGGATCCTAGCACAGATACGCAGTATTTT; cdr3_aa: CASSRGDPSTDTQYF; d_call: .; j_call: TRBJ2-3; v_call: TRBV4-2; clone_size: .
cdr3_nt: TGTGCCAGCAGCCAAGCGGGAGACCTCTACGAGCAGTACTTC; cdr3_aa: CASSQAGDLYEQYF; d_call: .; j_call: TRBJ2-7; v_call: TRBV14; clone_size: .
cdr3_nt: TGTGCCAGCGGTCAACACCGGGACAGGGACGAGCAGTACTTC; cdr3_aa: CASGQHRDRDEQYF; d_call: TRBD1; j_call: TRBJ2-7; v_call: TRBV28; clone_size: .
cdr3_nt: TGCGCCAGCAGTGAAGGGACTAGCCAATACAATGAGCAGTTCTTC; cdr3_aa: CASSEGTSQYNEQFF; d_call: TRBD2; j_call: TRBJ2-1; v_call: TRBV10-1; clone_size: .
cdr3_nt: TGCGCCAGCAGCCAAGATTTAGGACAGGGGGGAGAGGAGGGAGCTTTCTTT; cdr3_aa: CASSQDLGQGGEEGAFF; d_call: TRBD1; j_call: TRBJ1-1; v_call: TRBV4-1; clone_size: .
cdr3_nt: TGTGCCAGCAGCCCCCTACGTAGAGCGTCCTACAATGAGCAGTTCTTC; cdr3_aa: CASSPLRRASYNEQFF; d_call: .; j_call: TRBJ2-1; v_call: TRBV11-2; clone_size: .
cdr3_nt: TGCAGCGTGGGCGGACAGAGCTTCTACGAGCAGTACTTC; cdr3_aa: CSVGGQSFYEQYF; d_call: .; j_call: TRBJ2-7; v_call: TRBV29-1; clone_size: .
cdr3_nt: TGTGCCAGTAGTCTAGGGACAGGGCGTAGTGAAAAACTGTTTTTT; cdr3_aa: CASSLGTGRSEKLFF; d_call: TRBD1; j_call: TRBJ1-4; v_call: TRBV19; clone_size: .
cdr3_nt: TGCGCCAGCAGCTTGGTAGATACTAGGGGGTATAGCAATCAGCCCCAGCATTTT; cdr3_aa: CASSLVDTRGYSNQPQHF; d_call: .; j_call: TRBJ1-5; v_call: TRBV5-1; clone_size: .
cdr3_nt: TGTGCCAGCAGTTTAAAGGAGAAGACCCAGTACTTC; cdr3_aa: CASSLKEKTQYF; d_call: .; j_call: TRBJ2-5; v_call: TRBV28; clone_size: .